This TCR beta chain was recovered during a study of T cell changes during pregnancy in multiple sclerosis. This clone was detected only a few times. Repertoires were generated with immunoSEQ multiplex PCR, while TCRdb's copy carries only in-frame clones and drops some. Among about 72,000 clones listed, 91% were seen once. The receptor was derived from a female donor in good health, enrolled as a control in a pregnancy study. The starting material was peripheral blood, obtained in the third trimester of pregnancy.

The DNA of the CDR3 is TGTGCCAGCAGTCCTGGCAGGGGGTGGACTGAAGCTTTCTTT. It specifies CASSPGRGWTEAFF. The rearrangement uses TRBV28 and TRBJ1-1; 7 bases match TRBD1. The CDR3 is 14 amino acids. The V gene's germline CDR1 is MDHEN and CDR2 SYDVKM. Germline trimming cut 5 bases from V and 5 bases from J; bases unmatched to any gene: 8.